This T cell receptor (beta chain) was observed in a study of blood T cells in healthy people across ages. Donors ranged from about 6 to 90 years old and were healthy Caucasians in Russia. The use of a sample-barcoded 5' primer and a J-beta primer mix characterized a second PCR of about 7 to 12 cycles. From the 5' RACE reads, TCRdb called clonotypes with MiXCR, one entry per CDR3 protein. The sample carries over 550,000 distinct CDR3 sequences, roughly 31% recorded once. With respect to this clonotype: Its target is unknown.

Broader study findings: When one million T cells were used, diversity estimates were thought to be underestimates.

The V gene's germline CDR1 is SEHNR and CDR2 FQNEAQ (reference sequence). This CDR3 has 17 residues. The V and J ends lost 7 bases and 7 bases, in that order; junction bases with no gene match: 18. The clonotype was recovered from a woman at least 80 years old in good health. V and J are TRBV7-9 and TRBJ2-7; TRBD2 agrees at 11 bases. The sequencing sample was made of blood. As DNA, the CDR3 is TGTGCCAGCACAACTAGCGGGGGAGAAGAAAGGTACAATGAGCAGTACTTC. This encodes CASTTSGGEERYNEQYF.